Below, 9 T cell receptor beta chains from the same sample are listed, as sequenced in a study of CD8 T cells in ankylosing spondylitis. Study-wide points: A TCR beta motif of several highly homologous variants seemed to mark ankylosing spondylitis blood.

The antigens these receptors bind are not known. TCRdb fed the 5' RACE reads into MiXCR, producing one record per CDR3 protein. The sample has hundreds of thousands of distinct CDR3 sequences, around 16% seen once. Material for sequencing was blood, either unsorted or a sorted T cell fraction (not recorded which). The receptors originated from a male donor with ankylosing spondylitis.

The CDR3 spells CASSPGTNSYEQYF. CDR3 sequence (DNA): TGTGCCAGCAGTCCAGGGACGAACTCCTACGAGCAGTACTTC. The genes are TRBV27 and TRBJ2-7, with D perhaps TRBD1 or TRBD2 (5 bases each). The CDR3 covers 14 residues. Germline V gene data show CDR1 as MNHEY and CDR2 as SMNVEV (reference sequence). The V end was cut by 5 bases, the J end by 0 bases, with 11 bases between.

This clonotype was seen only a few times. The rearrangement joins TRBV4-1 to TRBJ2-3, with 8 nucleotides matching TRBD2. V shed 5 bases and J 0 bases; nucleotides not matched to a gene: 7. CDR1 and CDR2 (germline): MGHRA, YSYEKL. The CDR3 covers 16 residues. CDR3 coding DNA: TGCGCCAGCAGCTTCCAATTAGCGGGAAGCACAGATACGCAGTATTTT. Its protein is CASSFQLAGSTDTQYF.

As regards this clonotype: The CDR3 carries no conserved terminal phenylalanine or tryptophan, so it likely arises from a read error. The DNA is left out, because the CDR3 cannot be placed on it with certainty; the CDR3 is given as TCRdb lists it. The chain carries TRBV27 and TRBJ2-2; the table's D call, TRBD1, has no DNA check behind it. The CDR3 extends over 15 residues, inclusive of both ends. The germline CDR1 and CDR2 sequences are MNHEY and SMNVEV (reference sequence). Here the CDR3 reads CANSAPEYTGELFFY.

The CDR3 DNA sequence: TGTGCCAGCAGCTTATACGGGTTGGGTGAAAAACTGTTTTTT. It specifies CASSLYGLGEKLFF. The chain combines TRBV7-2 with TRBJ1-4; D unclear. Germline assignment: CDR1 SGHTA and CDR2 FQGNSA. The length of the CDR3 is 14 residues. V was clipped by 2 bases and J by 7 bases, with 11 bases between them.

In nucleotides, the CDR3 is TGCGCCAGCAGCCAAGAAAGTGGGGTCTACGAGCAGTACTTC. The encoded protein is CASSQESGVYEQYF. The rearrangement uses TRBV4-1 and TRBJ2-7, with unresolved D. Per germline, CDR1 MGHRA and CDR2 YSYEKL. The CDR3 is 14 amino acids. The germline V and J ends were trimmed by 0 bases and 3 bases, with 9 bases remaining between them.

This clonotype was seen more than once but under ten times. The V gene is TRBV12-3 or TRBV12-4, the J gene TRBJ2-7; TRBD2 matches 7 bases. CDR3 length: 14 amino acids. With V trimmed by 4 bases and J by 4 bases, 7 bases remained unmatched. The CDR3 sequence is CASSSWGGEYEQYF. In nucleotides, the CDR3 is TGTGCCAGCAGTTCTTGGGGGGGGGAGTACGAGCAGTACTTC.

This clonotype was counted ten times or more. This chain uses TRBV5-6 with TRBJ2-3; D might be TRBD1 or TRBD2, each matching 6 bases. Germline-derived CDR1 and CDR2 are SGHDT and YYEEEE. Trimming took 10 bases from V and 2 from J, leaving 14 bases between them. The CDR3 runs to 13 residues. In DNA form, the CDR3 reads TGTGCCGGAGGGGACACAACCACAGATACGCAGTATTTT. It yields the protein CAGGDTTTDTQYF.

J is TRBJ1-2 and V is TRBV7-9; D remains ambiguous. Germline-derived CDR1 and CDR2 are SEHNR and FQNEAQ (reference sequence). The ends were cut back, 5 bases at V and 4 bases at J, with 14 bases in the middle. CDR3 length: 14 amino acids. The CDR3 here is CASSPPAGSYGYTF. CDR3 sequence (DNA): TGTGCCAGCAGCCCGCCAGCTGGAAGCTATGGCTACACCTTC. Looking up the rest from reference TRBV7-9 and TRBJ1-2 gives the full variable domain: DTGVSQNPRHKITKRGQNVTFRCDPISEHNRLYWYRQTLGQGPEFLTYFQNEAQLEKSRLLSDRFSAERPKGSFSTLEIQRTEQGDSAMYLCASSPPAGSYGYTFGSGTRLTVV.

The genes are TRBV4-1 and TRBJ2-3; D tentatively fits TRBD1 or TRBD2 (6 bases each). This CDR3 has 17 residues. Germline V gene lookup returns CDR1 MGHRA and CDR2 YSYEKL. V gave up 1 base and J gave up 6 bases, with 20 bases separating them. The CDR3 protein is CASSQGGPGLLVDTQYF. CDR3 sequence (DNA): TGCGCCAGCAGCCAAGGGGGGCCGGGACTTTTGGTTGATACGCAGTATTTT.